This TCR beta chain was captured by sequencing in a study of T cell changes during pregnancy in multiple sclerosis. Sequenced by immunoSEQ multiplex PCR; TCRdb stores in-frame clones only, minus some. The table shows 55,000 or so clones, with 92% occurring only once. Germline assignment: CDR1 SGHTA and CDR2 FQGNSA. Trimming took 1 base from V and 15 from J; bases not matched to a gene: 5. The CDR3 has 13 amino acids. The chain recombines TRBV7-2 with TRBJ2-1, with 11 bases identical to TRBD2. The TCR originated in a female donor with multiple sclerosis, enrolled in a pregnancy study. This specimen consisted of CD4+ T cells from peripheral blood mononuclear cells, obtained after pregnancy. In DNA form, the CDR3 reads TGTGCCAGCAGCTTAGTAGCGGGGGGGCAATCGTTCTTC. Amino acids: CASSLVAGGQSFF.